The rows below give T cell receptor beta chains drawn from one sample of a study of cytomegalovirus exposure and HLA in healthy donors. The protocol was immunoSEQ multiplex PCR, while the TCRdb copy is restricted to in-frame clones and leaves out a portion. The table shows 110,000 or so clones, with 74% occurring only once. The material sequenced was PBMCs. These receptors were taken from a human donor in good health. Both conserved end residues are part of each CDR3. Each record gives: CDR3 protein, CDR3 DNA, V gene, clone size, D gene, J gene. D genes are given only for firm matches. The listing skips clone size in some rows; elsewhere it reads once, few, many or a size class.

CDR3 protein: CASSEAKSGISSYEQYF
CDR3 DNA: TGTGCCAGCAGTGAAGCCAAGAGCGGGATATCCTCCTACGAGCAGTACTTC
V gene: TRBV2
clone size: once
D gene: TRBD2
J gene: TRBJ2-7

CDR3 protein: CASSLGGGPPPGELFF
CDR3 DNA: TGCGCCAGCAGCTTGGGGGGGGGCCCTCCACCCGGGGAGCTGTTTTTT
V gene: TRBV5-1
clone size: few
D gene: NA
J gene: TRBJ2-2

CDR3 protein: CASATSGRGGGQYF
CDR3 DNA: TGTGCCAGCGCTACTAGCGGGAGGGGCGGGGGGCAGTACTTC
V gene: TRBV7-2
clone size: once
D gene: TRBD2
J gene: TRBJ2-7

CDR3 protein: CASSEWRRNTEAFF
CDR3 DNA: TGTGCCAGCAGTGAATGGCGGAGGAACACTGAAGCTTTCTTT
V gene: TRBV2
clone size: NA
D gene: NA
J gene: TRBJ1-1

CDR3 protein: CASTSGTRVQETQYF
CDR3 DNA: TGTGCCAGCACTTCCGGGACTAGAGTTCAAGAGACCCAGTACTTC
V gene: TRBV6-1
clone size: few
D gene: TRBD2
J gene: TRBJ2-5

CDR3 protein: CALPGDYTDTQYF
CDR3 DNA: TGTGCCCTTCCGGGCGACTACACAGATACGCAGTATTTT
V gene: TRBV10-3
clone size: NA
D gene: NA
J gene: TRBJ2-3

CDR3 protein: CASSPLVIFLDEQFF
CDR3 DNA: TGCGCCAGCTCCCCACTTGTGATATTTCTCGATGAGCAGTTCTTC
V gene: TRBV4-1
clone size: few
D gene: NA
J gene: TRBJ2-1

CDR3 protein: CASSATGAGANVLTF
CDR3 DNA: TGCGCCAGCAGCGCCACGGGGGCTGGGGCCAACGTCCTGACTTTC
V gene: TRBV5-1
clone size: NA
D gene: NA
J gene: TRBJ2-6

CDR3 protein: CAWSKWGTAMNTEAFF
CDR3 DNA: TGTGCCTGGAGTAAGTGGGGGACAGCCATGAACACTGAAGCTTTCTTT
V gene: TRBV30
clone size: few
D gene: TRBD1
J gene: TRBJ1-1

CDR3 protein: CASSRRAGGLQETQYF
CDR3 DNA: TGTGCCAGTAGCCGTCGGGCGGGGGGCCTCCAAGAGACCCAGTACTTC
V gene: TRBV19
clone size: NA
D gene: TRBD2
J gene: TRBJ2-5

CDR3 protein: CSVTLLAADTQYF
CDR3 DNA: TGCAGCGTTACCCTGCTGGCGGCAGATACGCAGTATTTT
V gene: TRBV29-1
clone size: NA
D gene: NA
J gene: TRBJ2-3

CDR3 protein: CASQGVEYTDTQYF
CDR3 DNA: TGTGCCAGCCAAGGGGTCGAATACACAGATACGCAGTATTTT
V gene: TRBV6-5
clone size: NA
D gene: NA
J gene: TRBJ2-3

CDR3 protein: CASQGAAREQYF
CDR3 DNA: TGTGCCTCACAGGGGGCAGCGCGGGAGCAGTACTTC
V gene: TRBV30
clone size: NA
D gene: TRBD1
J gene: TRBJ2-7

CDR3 protein: CASKSWAPGELFF
CDR3 DNA: TGTGCCAGCAAATCCTGGGCCCCCGGGGAGCTGTTTTTT
V gene: TRBV7-9
clone size: NA
D gene: NA
J gene: TRBJ2-2

CDR3 protein: CASSQELLDNEQFF
CDR3 DNA: TGCGCCAGCAGCCAAGAATTACTTGACAATGAGCAGTTCTTC
V gene: TRBV4-1
clone size: NA
D gene: NA
J gene: TRBJ2-1